The 22 T cell receptor beta chains below were found in one sample sequenced in a study of siplizumab effects on memory and regulatory T cells. The repertoire was sequenced with immunoSEQ multiplex PCR; TCRdb's copy has only in-frame clones and lacks some. The table has 90,000 to 110,000 clones, around 90% seen once. Sequenced sample: Tregs sorted from blood. These receptors were collected from a human donor in good health.

The J gene is TRBJ1-2, the V gene TRBV5-4; 9 nucleotides match TRBD1. The CDR3 has 17 residues. V was clipped by 2 bases and J by 4 bases; unmatched bases: 12. Germline assignment: CDR1 SGHNT and CDR2 YYREEE (reference sequence). Here the CDR3 DNA reads TGTGCCAGCAGCTTTCCGGGACAGGGAATCCCTGGCTATGGCTACACCTTC. Its protein product is CASSFPGQGIPGYGYTF.

The chain employs TRBV11-1 and TRBJ1-6; no clear D. Looked up from germline, CDR1 is SGHAT and CDR2 is FQDESV (reference sequence). V lost 1 base, J lost 6 bases, and 7 bases lay in between. CDR3 size: 14 residues. CDR3 sequence (DNA): TGTGCCAGCAGCTTAGGAGCGGCTAATTCACCCCTCCACTTT. Residues: CASSLGAANSPLHF.

This chain links TRBV10-3 with TRBJ2-7; 11 bases match TRBD1. The CDR3 spans 13 residues. Germline CDR1 ENHRY, CDR2 SYGVKD. Trimming at V came to 10 bases and at J to 6 bases, leaving 8 bases not matched to a gene. DNA of the CDR3: TGTGCCACCGTAAAGGGGACAGGGGGCGAGCAGTACTTC. As protein: CATVKGTGGEQYF.

In its sample, this clone was seen once. Other DNA sequences in this specimen translate into the identical CDR3. This chain connects TRBV5-1 to TRBJ2-5, with 7 bases matching TRBD2. Germline CDR1 and CDR2: SGHRS and YFSETQ. The CDR3 spans 13 residues. The V and J ends lost 6 bases and 5 bases, in that order; junction bases with no gene match: 7. The CDR3 reads CASMGGGRETQYF. The CDR3 DNA reads TGCGCCAGCATGGGCGGGGGAAGGGAGACCCAGTACTTC.

V and J are TRBV2 and TRBJ2-5, with 9 bases identical to TRBD1. V lost 4 bases and J lost 4; bases outside the gene matches: 10. The V gene's germline CDR1 is SNHLY and CDR2 FYNNEI. The CDR3 totals 16 residues. CDR3 coding DNA: TGTGCCAGCAGTGCTGGGACAGGGTCACTAGGAGAGACCCAGTACTTC. This gives the protein CASSAGTGSLGETQYF.

V usage is TRBV19 and J usage is TRBJ2-5; no definite D call. The length of the CDR3 is 13 residues. The V end lost 6 bases, the J end lost 7 bases, and 15 bases lay between the germline ends. Germline-derived CDR1 and CDR2 are LNHDA and SQIVND (reference sequence). The CDR3 sequence is CASSPQYTGTQYF. Here the CDR3 DNA reads TGTGCCAGTAGCCCCCAGTATACGGGGACCCAGTACTTC.

This clone occurred a few times. This sequence joins TRBV7-9 and TRBJ2-7; 11 bases are shared with TRBD1. The CDR3 length is 15 residues. V shed 3 bases and J 5 bases; nucleotides not matched to a gene: 6. Germline CDR1 is SEHNR and CDR2 is FQNEAQ (reference sequence). CDR3 region: CASSFSGTGGNEQYF. Written as DNA, the CDR3 is TGTGCCAGCAGCTTCTCCGGGACAGGGGGAAACGAGCAGTACTTC.

The rearrangement joins TRBV27 to TRBJ2-2; weak D call: TRBD2 (6 bases). With 0 bases removed from V and 4 bases from J, the gap between germline ends came to 9 bases. Germline CDR1 MNHEY, CDR2 SMNVEV (reference sequence). This CDR3 spans 15 amino acids. As DNA, the CDR3 is TGTGCCAGCAGTTTATCCGGGCGGGGCACCGGGGAGCTGTTTTTT. Residues: CASSLSGRGTGELFF.

V usage is TRBV7-9 and J usage is TRBJ2-7; the D call may be TRBD1 or TRBD2 (5 bases each). The germline V gene has CDR1 SEHNR and CDR2 FQNEAQ (reference sequence). V lost 5 bases and J 7 bases, leaving 18 bases between the germline ends. The CDR3 is 14 amino acids. CDR3 nucleotides: TGTGCCAGCAGCAAGTCCAAGGGGACGGGGGAGCAGTACTTC. This translates into CASSKSKGTGEQYF.

The gene calls are TRBV6-5 and TRBJ1-5, with a tentative D call TRBD1 (5 bases). The CDR3 runs 13 residues. CDR1 is MNHEY, CDR2 SVGAGI, per germline. V lost 2 bases, J lost 6 bases, and 8 bases lay in between. The CDR3 is CASSYQRGQPQHF. The DNA for the CDR3 is TGTGCCAGCAGTTACCAAAGGGGTCAGCCCCAGCATTTT.

This clone has a handful of counts. The rearrangement uses TRBV5-8 and TRBJ2-1; 10 positions agree with TRBD2. The CDR3 sequence is 18 residues long. V was clipped by 1 base and J by 0 bases; unmatched bases: 7. Germline V gene data show CDR1 as SGHTS and CDR2 as YDEGEE. For the CDR3, the DNA is TGTGCCAGCAGCTTGAGCCTAGCGGGAGATCCCTCCTACAATGAGCAGTTCTTC. Protein sequence: CASSLSLAGDPSYNEQFF.

This chain uses TRBV11-3 with TRBJ2-7, with D maybe TRBD2 (5 bases). The germline V gene encodes CDR1 SGHNT and CDR2 YENEEA. The CDR3 consists of 13 residues. Trimming took 2 bases from V and 7 from J, leaving 12 bases between them. This CDR3 is CASSLSDSNEQYF. DNA for the CDR3: TGTGCCAGCAGCTTATCGGACTCTAATGAGCAGTACTTC.

In its sample, this clone was seen once. The chain recombines TRBV27 with TRBJ1-2; D might be TRBD1 (6 bases). Trimming removed 5 bases at V and 8 bases at J, with 15 bases between. Germline CDR1 is MNHEY and CDR2 is SMNVEV (reference sequence). CDR3 length: 13 amino acids. The CDR3 region is CASSPSGGRGYTF. The CDR3 DNA is TGTGCCAGCAGTCCCAGCGGGGGGCGAGGCTACACCTTC.

The gene calls are TRBV7-3 and TRBJ2-1, with TRBD2 identical over 8 bases. The V gene end was trimmed by 2 bases and the J gene end by 7 bases; junction bases not matched to a gene: 10. This CDR3 contains 16 residues. Germline V lookup: CDR1 SGHTA, CDR2 FQGTGA. The CDR3 loop reads CASSLGRSGTRNEQFF. Here the CDR3 DNA reads TGTGCCAGCAGCTTAGGCCGTAGCGGGACTAGGAATGAGCAGTTCTTC.

Remarks on this clone: Mismatch with germline at one junction end may stem from a read error. The sample contains more than one DNA sequence encoding this CDR3. The V call is TRBV9, the J call TRBJ1-1, with D hard to call. Germline V gene lookup returns CDR1 SGDLS and CDR2 YYNGEE. The CDR3 extends over 13 amino acids. The CDR3 DNA sequence: TGCGCCAGCAGCGCCCACATGAACACTGAAGCTTTCTTT. Encoded protein: CASSAHMNTEAFF. The whole variable domain, filled in from reference TRBV9 and TRBJ1-1, reads DSGVTQTPKHLITATGQRVTLRCSPRSGDLSVYWYQQSLDQGLQFLIQYYNGEERAKGNILERFSAQQFPDLHSELNLSSLELGDSALYFCASSAHMNTEAFFGQGTRLTVV.

In DNA, the CDR3 is TGCAGCGTTGGAGAAGACAACTATGGCTACACCTTC. Amino acids: CSVGEDNYGYTF. The chain recombines TRBV29-1 with TRBJ1-2, with D hard to call. The CDR3 is made up of 12 amino acids. Germline V CDR1 and CDR2: SQVTM, ANQGSEA. V lost 4 bases, J lost 2 bases, and 8 bases lay in between.

V usage is TRBV7-2 and J usage is TRBJ1-5, with TRBD1 identical over 11 bases. CDR1 SGHTA and CDR2 FQGNSA come from the germline V gene. This CDR3 spans 15 amino acids. The V and J ends lost 5 bases and 6 bases, in that order; junction bases with no gene match: 6. The CDR3 coding sequence is TGTGCCAGCAGCCAAGGGACAGGGGGGACTCAGCCCCAGCATTTT. This translates into CASSQGTGGTQPQHF.

This clone has more than one count but fewer than ten. This chain uses TRBV5-1 with TRBJ2-5, with TRBD2 matching 7 bases. J gave up 7 bases and V 2 bases, and 5 bases lay outside the gene matches. This CDR3 spans 13 amino acids. Germline V gene lookup returns CDR1 SGHRS and CDR2 YFSETQ. The CDR3 is CASSLNPGGTQYF. CDR3 DNA: TGCGCCAGCAGCTTAAACCCGGGGGGGACCCAGTACTTC. Based on the CDR3 plus reference TRBV5-1 and TRBJ2-5, the full variable domain is KAGVTQTPRYLIKTRGQQVTLSCSPISGHRSVSWYQQTPGQGLQFLFEYFSETQRNKGNFPGRFSGRQFSNSRSEMNVSTLELGDSALYLCASSLNPGGTQYFGPGTRLLVL.

The J gene is TRBJ1-4, the V gene TRBV5-1; D may be TRBD1 (6 bases). Germline CDR1 SGHRS, CDR2 YFSETQ. There are 14 residues in the CDR3. Deletions cut 8 bases from V and 8 bases from J, with 19 bases between. The CDR3 region is CASKQDVRGEKLFF. The CDR3 DNA follows: TGCGCCAGTAAACAGGATGTCAGGGGAGAAAAACTGTTTTTT.

The chain has TRBV11-1 and TRBJ2-2, with D unclear. Trimming stripped 5 bases from V and 4 bases from J, with 14 bases between. Germline V gives CDR1 SGHAT, CDR2 FQDESV (reference sequence). This CDR3 comprises 15 residues. The CDR3 nucleotides are TGTGCCAGCAGCCCCGTAGGCAGACTCACCGGGGAGCTGTTTTTT. Amino acids: CASSPVGRLTGELFF.

The V and J genes are TRBV29-1 and TRBJ1-1; D not certain. Germline assignment: CDR1 SQVTM and CDR2 ANQGSEA. The CDR3 has 11 residues. The V and J ends lost 6 bases and 4 bases respectively, with 9 bases between them. CDR3 in DNA: TGCAGCGTGGGTGCGAGCACTGAAGCTTTCTTT. It yields the protein CSVGASTEAFF.

The rearrangement links TRBV18 to TRBJ2-1; D perhaps matches TRBD1 (6 bases). CDR3 length: 13 residues. The V end lost 3 bases, the J end lost 7 bases, and 10 bases lay between the germline ends. The germline CDR1 and CDR2 sequences are KGHSH and LQKENI. The CDR3 bases are TGTGCCAGCTCACCGGGACAAGGTAATGAGCAGTTCTTC. It encodes CASSPGQGNEQFF.